This T cell receptor beta chain was captured in a study of CXCR3-negative and CXCR3-positive naive CD8 T cells (dated by TCRdb to the late 2010s). At the level of the whole study: Some 130 million TRB reads were obtained in total, roughly 1.5 +/- 0.3 million reads per library. Data from 11 donors, pooled across two independent experiments, went into the diversity and physicochemical repertoire analyses. The TRBV-TRBJ cluster analysis covered naive subsets from about 5 donors and memory cells from 3 donors. Paper-wide results and their limitations: Repertoire diversity was comparably high in both naive subsets but much lower in memory CD8+ T cells. TRB CDR3s from CXCR3-positive naive cells showed higher hydrophobicity (lower Kidera factor 4), lower energy, and higher strength and volume indices than CXCR3-negative naive cells. Similar TRBV-TRBJ usage was shown by naive CXCR3-negative and CXCR3-positive cells from the same donor, whereas distinct patterns were shown by memory cells. Because CXCR3 expression was partially decreased after cryopreservation, freshly isolated PBMCs were used for most assays. Because surface CD5, which is linked to self-reactivity in mice, was comparable between the naive subsets, TCR interaction strength was also inferred from TRB CDR3 physicochemical properties.

For each CD8+ T cell subset, flow sorting was done in triplicate, and about 300,000 cells per subset went directly into RLT lysis buffer. To keep memory contaminants out, a stringent definition of naive CD8+ T cells was applied: CD45RO-CCR7+CD27+CD95-. Peripheral blood mononuclear cells were isolated from buffy coats using standard density gradient centrifugation. A FACSAria III was used to flow-sort naive CD8+ T cells into CXCR3-negative and CXCR3-positive populations. An RNeasy Mini Kit was used to extract total RNA from the sorted cells. For sequencing, a NextSeq 550 was employed. The Human TCR Profiling Kit (MiLaboratory) was used to prepare UMI-labeled 5' RACE TRB cDNA libraries. The full amount of extracted RNA was used for cDNA synthesis, and the full amount of resulting cDNA was used for PCR amplification. The libraries were made side by side, with each library going through the same number of PCR cycles. The authors' pipeline ran thus. About 53,000 +/- 9,400 unique UMI-labeled TRB cDNA molecules per library were extracted with MIGEC and MiXCR, with at least two reads per UMI required. Each library averaged about 40,000 +/- 10,000 functional in-frame TRB CDR3 nucleotide clonotypes without stop codons. After downsampling to 5000 UMI-labeled TRB molecules per sample, diversity metrics, including normalized Shannon-Wiener and Chao1, were computed in VDJtools. VDJtools computed clonotype-size-weighted physicochemical properties of the central five CDR3 residues: interaction energy, strength, volume and Kidera factor 4. TCRdb reprocessed the reads, and each CDR3 protein sequence is entered once, without DNA. It is TCRdb's table, rather than the study itself, that gives the V and J calls and clone size. This sample's clone table shows around 8,000 distinct CDR3 sequences. Approximately 2% of the sample belongs to the ten largest clones.

Spanning cysteine to phenylalanine, the CDR3 consists of 17 amino acids. No DNA sequence is on record. The germline V gene (reference sequence) sets CDR1 to LNHDA and CDR2 to SQIVND. This clonotype comes out as medium-sized (0.01 to 0.1%) from its frequency, since no count is listed. Its antigen specificity is not known. The chain is assembled from TRBV19 and TRBJ1-1. The specimen was naive CXCR3- CD8+ T cells from blood. Reading the label with the study, this specimen's cell subset or site is: CD45RO-CCR7+CD27+CD95- naive CD8+ T cells lacking CXCR3 (TNR3-). This clonotype was obtained from a human donor in good health. Some clones in this sample may be carry-over from other donors' samples. The CDR3 corresponds to CASSIDRGEGPEDPAFF.